A selection of T cell receptor beta chains follows, all from one sample in a study of blood T cells in healthy people across ages. TCRdb reprocessed the 5' RACE reads with MiXCR, giving one entry per CDR3 protein. Here the sample spans around 1.7 million distinct CDR3 sequences, approximately 28% being singletons. The sequenced material came from blood. The receptor set was obtained from a woman in her 30s in good health. CDR3s include the opening cysteine and the closing phenylalanine or tryptophan. Fields, in order: V gene, D gene, CDR3 protein. The D gene is left open where the match is weak.

v_call: TRBV5-1; d_call: NA; cdr3_aa: CASSRDAPGVETQYF
v_call: TRBV5-5; d_call: NA; cdr3_aa: CASSLGPRLDEQFF
v_call: TRBV5-5; d_call: TRBD2; cdr3_aa: CASSLEPSGSGDTQYF
v_call: TRBV5-5; d_call: NA; cdr3_aa: CASSLQTGSYEQYF
v_call: TRBV20-1; d_call: TRBD2; cdr3_aa: CSARDWTGGQETQYF
v_call: TRBV7-9; d_call: NA; cdr3_aa: CASSFGGNVGETQYF
v_call: TRBV2; d_call: NA; cdr3_aa: CASSEVVTGGTDTQYF
v_call: TRBV6-6; d_call: NA; cdr3_aa: CASSGGLDEETQYF
v_call: TRBV6-2/TRBV6-3; d_call: NA; cdr3_aa: CASSNLGPSGNEQYF
v_call: TRBV6-6; d_call: NA; cdr3_aa: CASSYFRDPNNEQFF
v_call: TRBV10-3; d_call: TRBD1; cdr3_aa: CAISETGQGILYGYTF
v_call: TRBV29-1; d_call: TRBD2; cdr3_aa: CSVGGLAGQYF
v_call: TRBV18; d_call: TRBD2; cdr3_aa: CASSPAGTSGKGEQFF
v_call: TRBV4-1; d_call: TRBD1; cdr3_aa: CASSQARTGKETQYF